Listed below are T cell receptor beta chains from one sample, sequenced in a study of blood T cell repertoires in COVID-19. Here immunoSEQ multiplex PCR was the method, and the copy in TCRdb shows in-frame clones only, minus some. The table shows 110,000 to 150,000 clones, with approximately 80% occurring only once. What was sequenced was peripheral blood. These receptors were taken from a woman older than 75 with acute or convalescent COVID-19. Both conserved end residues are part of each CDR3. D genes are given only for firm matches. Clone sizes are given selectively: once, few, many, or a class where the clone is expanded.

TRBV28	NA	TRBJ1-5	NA	CASSLGGSNQPQHF	TGTGCCAGCAGTTTAGGGGGGAGCAATCAGCCCCAGCATTTT
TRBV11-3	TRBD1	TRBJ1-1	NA	CASSLEQGATFF	TGTGCCAGCAGCTTAGAACAGGGGGCGACTTTCTTT
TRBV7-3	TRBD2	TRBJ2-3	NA	CASSLLAGGYTDTQYF	TGTGCCAGCAGCTTATTAGCGGGGGGGTACACAGATACGCAGTATTTT
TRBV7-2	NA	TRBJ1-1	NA	CASSFPVEGTEAFF	TGTGCCAGCAGCTTCCCCGTGGAGGGCACTGAAGCTTTCTTT
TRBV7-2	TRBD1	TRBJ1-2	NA	CASSLVRNRGSIYGYTF	TGTGCCAGCAGCTTAGTTCGAAACAGGGGAAGCATCTATGGCTACACCTTC
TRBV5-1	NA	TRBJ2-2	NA	CASSPSPMTTGELFF	TGCGCCAGCAGCCCTAGCCCCATGACAACCGGGGAGCTGTTTTTT
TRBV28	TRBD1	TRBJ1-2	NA	CASTFEGTGGWGYTF	TGTGCCAGCACGTTCGAAGGGACAGGGGGATGGGGCTACACCTTC
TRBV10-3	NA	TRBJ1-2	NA	CAISGGARGYTF	TGTGCCATCAGTGGGGGAGCAAGAGGCTACACCTTC
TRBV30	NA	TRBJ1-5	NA	CAWTPGTISNQPQHF	TGTGCCTGGACCCCCGGGACTATTAGCAATCAGCCCCAGCATTTT
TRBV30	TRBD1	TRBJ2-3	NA	CAWNRGRKDTQYF	TGTGCCTGGAACAGGGGGCGTAAAGATACGCAGTATTTT
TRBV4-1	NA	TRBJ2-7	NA	CASSHAKSASPWEQYF	TGCGCCAGCAGCCACGCCAAATCCGCTAGCCCTTGGGAGCAGTACTTC
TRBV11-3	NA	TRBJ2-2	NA	CASSLGHTGELFF	TGTGCCAGCAGCTTGGGGCACACCGGGGAGCTGTTTTTT
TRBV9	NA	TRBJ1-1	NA	CASSADSGGAFF	TGTGCCAGCAGTGCCGACTCCGGCGGGGCTTTCTTT
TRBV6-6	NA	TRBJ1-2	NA	CASRWGDYGYTF	TGTGCCAGCAGGTGGGGGGACTATGGCTACACCTTC
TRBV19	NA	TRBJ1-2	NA	CASSIGAVNYGYTF	TGTGCCAGTAGTATTGGGGCCGTTAACTATGGCTACACCTTC
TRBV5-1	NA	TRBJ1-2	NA	CASSLTTDYGYTF	TGCGCCAGCAGCTTAACGACAGACTATGGCTACACCTTC
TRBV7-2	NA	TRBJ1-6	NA	CASSLAQASSPLHF	TGTGCCAGCAGCTTAGCACAGGCTAGTTCACCCCTCCACTTT
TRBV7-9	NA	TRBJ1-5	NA	CAITGTGELTYSNQPQHF	TGTGCCATCACCGGCACAGGTGAACTTACATATAGCAATCAGCCCCAGCATTTT
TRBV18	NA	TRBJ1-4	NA	CASSLSGDIEKLFF	TGTGCCAGCTCACTTAGCGGCGATATAGAAAAACTGTTTTTT
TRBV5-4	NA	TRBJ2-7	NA	CASTQWELGPYEQYF	TGTGCCAGCACCCAATGGGAGCTGGGCCCCTACGAGCAGTACTTC
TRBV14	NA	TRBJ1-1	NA	CASRAWATEAFF	TGTGCCAGCAGGGCCTGGGCCACTGAAGCTTTCTTT
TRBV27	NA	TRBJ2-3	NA	CASSSGGWDTQYF	TGTGCCAGCAGTTCCGGGGGTTGGGATACGCAGTATTTT
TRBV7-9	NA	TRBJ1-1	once	CASSFTDATEAFF	TGTGCCAGCAGCTTCACAGATGCCACTGAAGCTTTCTTT
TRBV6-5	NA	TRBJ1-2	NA	CASSRTGNYGYTF	TGTGCCAGCAGCCGGACGGGGAACTATGGCTACACCTTC
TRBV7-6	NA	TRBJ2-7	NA	CASSRTAWEKEQYF	TGTGCCAGCAGCAGGACTGCCTGGGAGAAAGAGCAGTACTTC
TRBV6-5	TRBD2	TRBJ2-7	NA	CASTDSWGGDEQYF	TGTGCCAGCACCGACTCCTGGGGGGGGGACGAGCAGTACTTC
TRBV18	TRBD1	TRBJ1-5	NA	CASSPGTENQPQHF	TGTGCCAGCTCACCGGGGACAGAAAATCAGCCCCAGCATTTT
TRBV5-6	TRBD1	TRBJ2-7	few	CASSWTGPSYEQYF	TGTGCCAGCAGTTGGACAGGGCCCTCCTACGAGCAGTACTTC
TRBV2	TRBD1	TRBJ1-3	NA	CASSEEDRDGNTIYF	TGTGCCAGCAGTGAAGAGGACAGGGATGGAAACACCATATATTTT
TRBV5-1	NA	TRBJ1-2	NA	CASSLREGGIYGYTF	TGCGCCAGCAGCTTACGGGAAGGGGGTATCTATGGCTACACCTTC
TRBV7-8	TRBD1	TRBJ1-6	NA	CASSSGQNNSPLHF	TGTGCCAGCAGCTCGGGACAGAATAATTCACCCCTCCACTTT
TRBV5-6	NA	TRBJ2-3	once	CASSLRGSPDTQYF	TGTGCCAGCAGCTTAAGGGGATCACCGGATACGCAGTATTTT
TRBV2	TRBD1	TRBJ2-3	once	CASSDGQIRGRDTQYF	TGTGCCAGCAGTGACGGCCAAATCAGGGGGAGAGATACGCAGTATTTT
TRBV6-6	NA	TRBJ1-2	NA	CASSYVTENYGYTF	TGTGCCAGCAGTTACGTCACCGAGAACTATGGCTACACCTTC
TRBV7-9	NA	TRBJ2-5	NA	CASSLGSAQETQYF	TGTGCCAGCAGCTTGGGCTCAGCTCAAGAGACCCAGTACTTC
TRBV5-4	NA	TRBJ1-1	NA	CASSLGLGDSAEAFF	TGTGCCAGCAGCTTGGGCCTAGGGGATTCCGCTGAAGCTTTCTTT
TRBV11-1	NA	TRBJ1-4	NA	CASSFYRSATNEKLFF	TGTGCCAGCAGCTTTTACAGGTCTGCAACTAATGAAAAACTGTTTTTT
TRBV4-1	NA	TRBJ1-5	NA	CASSQGSWGGQSAQHF	TGCGCCAGCAGCCAAGGGTCCTGGGGGGGACAATCAGCCCAGCATTTT
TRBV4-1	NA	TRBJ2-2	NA	CASSQGGHRTGPGELFF	TGCGCCAGCAGCCAAGGGGGACACCGGACTGGCCCCGGGGAGCTGTTTTTT
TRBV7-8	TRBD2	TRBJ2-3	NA	CASSSRTSNTDTQYF	TGTGCCAGCAGCTCGCGGACTAGCAATACAGATACGCAGTATTTT
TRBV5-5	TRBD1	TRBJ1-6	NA	CASSQQTGLNNSPLHF	TGTGCCAGCAGCCAGCAGACAGGGCTTAATAATTCACCCCTCCACTTT
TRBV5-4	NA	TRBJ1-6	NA	CASQSGGNDSPLHF	TGTGCCAGCCAAAGCGGAGGGAATGATTCACCCCTCCACTTT
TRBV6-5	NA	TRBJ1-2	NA	CASSPSLGYTF	TGTGCCAGCAGTCCATCACTTGGCTACACCTTC
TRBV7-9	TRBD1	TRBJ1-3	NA	CASSKTGAGNTIYF	TGTGCCAGCAGCAAGACAGGGGCTGGAAACACCATATATTTT
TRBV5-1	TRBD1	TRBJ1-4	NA	CASSTTGGSEKLFF	TGCGCCAGCAGCACGACAGGGGGTAGTGAAAAACTGTTTTTT
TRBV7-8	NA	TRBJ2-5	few	CASSLSGHNQETQYF	TGTGCCAGCAGCTTATCGGGACATAACCAAGAGACCCAGTACTTC
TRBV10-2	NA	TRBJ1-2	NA	CASSSGLGYGYTF	TGCGCCAGCAGTTCGGGACTGGGCTATGGCTACACCTTC
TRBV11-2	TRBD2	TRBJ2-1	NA	CASSPVAAGEQFF	TGTGCCAGCAGCCCCGTCGCGGCGGGGGAACAGTTCTTC
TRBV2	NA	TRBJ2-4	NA	CASSERDRAKNIQYF	TGTGCCAGCAGTGAACGCGACAGAGCCAAAAACATTCAGTACTTC
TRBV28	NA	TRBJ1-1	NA	CATQPGGVNTEAFF	TGTGCCACCCAGCCCGGGGGGGTGAACACTGAAGCTTTCTTT
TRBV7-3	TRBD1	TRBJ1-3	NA	CASSPQGNSGNTIYF	TGTGCCAGCAGCCCACAGGGGAATTCCGGAAACACCATATATTTT
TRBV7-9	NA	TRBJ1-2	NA	CASSPPRVGGYTF	TGTGCCAGCAGCCCACCCAGGGTCGGGGGCTACACCTTC
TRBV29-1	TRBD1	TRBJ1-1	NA	CSVHIKPGQGVSEAFF	TGCAGCGTACACATAAAACCGGGACAGGGGGTCTCTGAAGCTTTCTTT
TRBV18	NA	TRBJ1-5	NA	CASSPVREVTGNQPQHF	TGTGCCAGCTCACCAGTGAGGGAAGTAACGGGCAATCAGCCCCAGCATTTT